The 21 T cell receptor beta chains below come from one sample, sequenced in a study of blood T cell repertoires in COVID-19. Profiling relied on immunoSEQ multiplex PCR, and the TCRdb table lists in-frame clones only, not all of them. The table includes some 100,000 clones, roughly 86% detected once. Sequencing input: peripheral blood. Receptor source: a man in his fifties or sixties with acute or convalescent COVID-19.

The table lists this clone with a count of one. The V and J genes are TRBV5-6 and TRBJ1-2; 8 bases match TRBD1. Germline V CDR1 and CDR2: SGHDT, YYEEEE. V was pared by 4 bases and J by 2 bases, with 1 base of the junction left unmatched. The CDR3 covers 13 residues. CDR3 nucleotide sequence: TGTGCCAGCAGCCGACAGGGGAACTATGGCTACACCTTC. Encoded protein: CASSRQGNYGYTF.

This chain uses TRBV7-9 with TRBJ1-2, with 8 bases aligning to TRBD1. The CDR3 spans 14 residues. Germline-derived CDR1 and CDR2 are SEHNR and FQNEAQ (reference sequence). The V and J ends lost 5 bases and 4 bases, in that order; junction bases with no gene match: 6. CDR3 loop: CASSPLQGVYGYTF. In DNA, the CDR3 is TGTGCCAGCAGCCCGCTACAGGGGGTCTATGGCTACACCTTC.

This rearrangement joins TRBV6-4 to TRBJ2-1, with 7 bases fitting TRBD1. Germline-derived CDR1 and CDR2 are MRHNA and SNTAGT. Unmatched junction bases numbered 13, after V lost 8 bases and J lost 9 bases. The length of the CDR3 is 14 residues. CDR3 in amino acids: CASHRDRASGEQFF. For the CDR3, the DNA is TGTGCCAGCCACCGGGACAGAGCTTCGGGTGAGCAGTTCTTC.

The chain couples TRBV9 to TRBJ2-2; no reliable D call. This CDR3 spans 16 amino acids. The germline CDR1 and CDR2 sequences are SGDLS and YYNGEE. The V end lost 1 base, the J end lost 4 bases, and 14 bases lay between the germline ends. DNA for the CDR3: TGTGCCAGCAGCGTAACCCCACTAACGACCACCGGGGAGCTGTTTTTT. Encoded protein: CASSVTPLTTTGELFF. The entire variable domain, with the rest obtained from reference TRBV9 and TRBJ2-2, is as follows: DSGVTQTPKHLITATGQRVTLRCSPRSGDLSVYWYQQSLDQGLQFLIQYYNGEERAKGNILERFSAQQFPDLHSELNLSSLELGDSALYFCASSVTPLTTTGELFFGEGSRLTVL.

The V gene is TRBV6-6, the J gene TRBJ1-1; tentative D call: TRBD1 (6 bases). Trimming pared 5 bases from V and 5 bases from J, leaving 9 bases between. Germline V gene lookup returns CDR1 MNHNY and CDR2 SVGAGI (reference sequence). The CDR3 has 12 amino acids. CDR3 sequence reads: CASSTQGTEAFF. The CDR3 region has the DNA TGTGCCAGCAGTACCCAGGGGACTGAAGCTTTCTTT.

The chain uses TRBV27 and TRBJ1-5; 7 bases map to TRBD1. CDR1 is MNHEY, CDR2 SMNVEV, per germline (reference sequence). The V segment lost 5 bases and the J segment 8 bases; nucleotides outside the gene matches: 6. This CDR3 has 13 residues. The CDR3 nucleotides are TGTGCCAGCAGTACAGGGGATTTGGAGCCCCAGCATTTT. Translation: CASSTGDLEPQHF.

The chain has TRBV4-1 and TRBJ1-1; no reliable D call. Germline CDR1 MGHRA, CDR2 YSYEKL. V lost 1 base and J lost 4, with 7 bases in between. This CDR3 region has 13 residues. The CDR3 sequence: CASSQGARTEAFF. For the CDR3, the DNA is TGCGCCAGCAGCCAAGGGGCCCGCACTGAAGCTTTCTTT.

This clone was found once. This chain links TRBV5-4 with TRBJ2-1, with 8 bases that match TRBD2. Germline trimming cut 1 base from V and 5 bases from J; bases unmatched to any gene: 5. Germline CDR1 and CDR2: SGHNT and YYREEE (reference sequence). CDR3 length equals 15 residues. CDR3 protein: CASSLTGTSHNEQFF. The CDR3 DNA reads TGTGCCAGCAGCTTGACCGGGACTAGTCACAATGAGCAGTTCTTC.

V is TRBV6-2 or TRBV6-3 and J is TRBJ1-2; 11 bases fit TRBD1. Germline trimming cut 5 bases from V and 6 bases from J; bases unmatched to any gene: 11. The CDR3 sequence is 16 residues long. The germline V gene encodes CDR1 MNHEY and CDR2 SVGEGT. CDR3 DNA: TGTGCCAGCAGTGCCCGGGACAGGGGGGTTTACGATGGCTACACCTTC. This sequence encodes CASSARDRGVYDGYTF.

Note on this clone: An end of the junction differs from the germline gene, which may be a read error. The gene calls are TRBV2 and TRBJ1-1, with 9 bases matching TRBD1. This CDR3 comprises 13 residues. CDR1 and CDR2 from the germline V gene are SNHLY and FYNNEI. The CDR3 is CASRAGTGPRGDF. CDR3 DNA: TGTGCCAGCAGAGCCGGGACAGGGCCGCGTGGGGACTTT.

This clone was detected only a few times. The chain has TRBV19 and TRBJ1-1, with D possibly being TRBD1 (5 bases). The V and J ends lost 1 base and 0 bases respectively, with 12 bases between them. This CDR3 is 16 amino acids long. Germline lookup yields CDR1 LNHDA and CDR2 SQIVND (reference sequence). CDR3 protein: CASSIASRVLNTEAFF. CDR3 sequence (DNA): TGTGCCAGTAGTATAGCCTCCAGGGTTTTGAACACTGAAGCTTTCTTT. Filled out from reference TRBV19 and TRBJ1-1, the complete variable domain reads DGGITQSPKYLFRKEGQNVTLSCEQNLNHDAMYWYRQDPGQGLRLIYYSQIVNDFQKGDIAEGYSVSREKKESFPLTVTSAQKNPTAFYLCASSIASRVLNTEAFFGQGTRLTVV.

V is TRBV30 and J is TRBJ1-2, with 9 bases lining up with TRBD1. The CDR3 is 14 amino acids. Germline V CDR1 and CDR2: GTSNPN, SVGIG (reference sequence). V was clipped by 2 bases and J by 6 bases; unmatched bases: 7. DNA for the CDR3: TGTGCCTGGAGTATAACAGGGGGCTCGCATGGCTACACCTTC. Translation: CAWSITGGSHGYTF.

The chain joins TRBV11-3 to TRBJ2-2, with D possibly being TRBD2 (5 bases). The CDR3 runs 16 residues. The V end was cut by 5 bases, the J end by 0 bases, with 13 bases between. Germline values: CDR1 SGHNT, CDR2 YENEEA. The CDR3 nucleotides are TGTGCCAGCAGCCGCTCGGGGTCCGCGAACACCGGGGAGCTGTTTTTT. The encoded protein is CASSRSGSANTGELFF.

The CDR3 region has the DNA TGTGCCAGCAGCTCCGAAGCACGAACCGGGGAGCTGTTTTTT. Translated: CASSSEARTGELFF. The genes are TRBV7-9 and TRBJ2-2; D is unresolved. The V end lost 4 bases, the J end lost 5 bases, and 11 bases lay between the germline ends. Germline V lookup: CDR1 SEHNR, CDR2 FQNEAQ (reference sequence). The CDR3 contains 14 residues.

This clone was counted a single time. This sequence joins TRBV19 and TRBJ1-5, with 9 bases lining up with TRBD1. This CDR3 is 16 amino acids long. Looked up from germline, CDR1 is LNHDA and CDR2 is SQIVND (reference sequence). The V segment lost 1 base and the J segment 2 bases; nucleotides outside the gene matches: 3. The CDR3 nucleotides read TGTGCCAGTAGTATAGTACAGGGGGCCGGCAATCAGCCCCAGCATTTT. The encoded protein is CASSIVQGAGNQPQHF.

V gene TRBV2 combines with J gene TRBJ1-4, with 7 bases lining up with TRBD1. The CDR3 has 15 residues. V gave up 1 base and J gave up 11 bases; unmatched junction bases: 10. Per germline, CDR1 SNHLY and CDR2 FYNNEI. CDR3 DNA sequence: TGTGCCAGCAGTGAAGTCCAGCCGGAACAGGGGAAACTGTTTTTT. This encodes CASSEVQPEQGKLFF.

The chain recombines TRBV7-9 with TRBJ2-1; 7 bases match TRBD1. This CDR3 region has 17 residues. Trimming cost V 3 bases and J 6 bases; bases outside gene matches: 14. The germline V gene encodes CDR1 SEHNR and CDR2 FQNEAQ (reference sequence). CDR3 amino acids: CASSLGLWDRGSNEQFF. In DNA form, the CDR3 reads TGTGCCAGCAGCTTGGGGCTCTGGGACAGAGGCAGCAATGAGCAGTTCTTC. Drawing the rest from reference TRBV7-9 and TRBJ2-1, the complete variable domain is DTGVSQNPRHKITKRGQNVTFRCDPISEHNRLYWYRQTLGQGPEFLTYFQNEAQLEKSRLLSDRFSAERPKGSFSTLEIQRTEQGDSAMYLCASSLGLWDRGSNEQFFGPGTRLTVL.

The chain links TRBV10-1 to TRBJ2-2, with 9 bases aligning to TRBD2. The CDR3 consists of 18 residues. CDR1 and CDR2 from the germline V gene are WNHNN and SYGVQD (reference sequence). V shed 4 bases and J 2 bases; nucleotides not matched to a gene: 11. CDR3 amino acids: CASSGRLVTSGNTGELFF. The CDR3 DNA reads TGCGCCAGCAGTGGAAGATTAGTGACTAGCGGAAACACCGGGGAGCTGTTTTTT.

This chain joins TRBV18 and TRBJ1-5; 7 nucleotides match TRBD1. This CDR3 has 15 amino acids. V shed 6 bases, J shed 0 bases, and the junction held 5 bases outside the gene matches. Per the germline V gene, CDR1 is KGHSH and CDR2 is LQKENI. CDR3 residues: CASSPGQNSNQPQHF. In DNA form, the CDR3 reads TGTGCCAGCTCCCCGGGACAGAATAGCAATCAGCCCCAGCATTTT.

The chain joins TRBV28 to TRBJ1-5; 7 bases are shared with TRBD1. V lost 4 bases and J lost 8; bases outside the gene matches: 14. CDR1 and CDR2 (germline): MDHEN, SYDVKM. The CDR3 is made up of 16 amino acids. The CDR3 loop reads CASSSTYRGSVEPQHF. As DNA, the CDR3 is TGTGCCAGCAGTTCTACTTACAGGGGATCCGTCGAGCCCCAGCATTTT.

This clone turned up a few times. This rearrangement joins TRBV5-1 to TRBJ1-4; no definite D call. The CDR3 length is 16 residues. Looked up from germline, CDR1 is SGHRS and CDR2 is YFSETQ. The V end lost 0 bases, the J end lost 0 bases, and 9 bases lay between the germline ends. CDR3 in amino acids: CASSLGRIATNEKLFF. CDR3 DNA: TGCGCCAGCAGCTTGGGGCGGATTGCAACTAATGAAAAACTGTTTTTT.